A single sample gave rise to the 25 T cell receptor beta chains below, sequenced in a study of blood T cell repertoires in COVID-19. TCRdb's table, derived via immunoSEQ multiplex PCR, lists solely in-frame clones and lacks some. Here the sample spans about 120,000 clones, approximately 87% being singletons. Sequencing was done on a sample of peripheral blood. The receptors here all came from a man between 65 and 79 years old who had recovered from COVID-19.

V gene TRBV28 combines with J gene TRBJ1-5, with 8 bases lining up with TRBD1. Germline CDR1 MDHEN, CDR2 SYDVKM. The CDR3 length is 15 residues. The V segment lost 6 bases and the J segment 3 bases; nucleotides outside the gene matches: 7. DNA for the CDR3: TGTGCCAGCAGGAGGGGGGACAGGCACAATCAGCCCCAGCATTTT. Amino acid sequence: CASRRGDRHNQPQHF.

Here the CDR3 DNA reads TGTGCCAGCAGCGCATCCAGGACCCAGTACTTC. Its translation is CASSASRTQYF. This chain joins TRBV11-2 and TRBJ2-5; D not certain. The germline V gene has CDR1 SGHAT and CDR2 FQNNGV. CDR3 length: 11 residues. The V end was cut by 5 bases, the J end by 7 bases, with 8 bases between.

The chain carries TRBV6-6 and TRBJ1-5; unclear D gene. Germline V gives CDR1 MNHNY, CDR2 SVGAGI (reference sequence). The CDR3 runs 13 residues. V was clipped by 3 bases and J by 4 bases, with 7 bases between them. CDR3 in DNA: TGTGCCAGCAGTTATCGTGAGAATCAGCCCCAGCATTTT. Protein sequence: CASSYRENQPQHF.

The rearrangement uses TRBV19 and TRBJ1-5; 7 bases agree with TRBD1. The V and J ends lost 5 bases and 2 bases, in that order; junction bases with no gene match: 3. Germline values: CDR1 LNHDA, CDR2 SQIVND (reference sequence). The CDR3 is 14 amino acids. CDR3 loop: CASSRQGGNQPQHF. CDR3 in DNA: TGTGCCAGTAGTCGACAGGGTGGCAATCAGCCCCAGCATTTT.

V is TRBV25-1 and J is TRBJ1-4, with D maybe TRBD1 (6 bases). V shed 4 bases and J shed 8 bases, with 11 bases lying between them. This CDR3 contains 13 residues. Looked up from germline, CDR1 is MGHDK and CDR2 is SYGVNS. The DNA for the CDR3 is TGTGCCAGCAGTGCTCAGACAGGAGAAAAACTGTTTTTT. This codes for CASSAQTGEKLFF.

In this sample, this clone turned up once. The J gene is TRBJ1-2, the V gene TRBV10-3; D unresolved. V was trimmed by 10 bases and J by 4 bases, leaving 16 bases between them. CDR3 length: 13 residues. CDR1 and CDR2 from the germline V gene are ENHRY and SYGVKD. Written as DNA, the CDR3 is TGTGCCACCGAGGGAGACAAGTTCTATGGCTACACCTTC. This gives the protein CATEGDKFYGYTF.

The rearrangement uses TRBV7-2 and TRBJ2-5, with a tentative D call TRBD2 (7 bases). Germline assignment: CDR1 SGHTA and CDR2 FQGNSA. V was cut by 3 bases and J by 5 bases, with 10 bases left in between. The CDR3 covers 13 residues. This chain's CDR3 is CASSLGRGETQYF. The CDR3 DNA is TGTGCCAGCAGCTTGGGGAGGGGGGAGACCCAGTACTTC. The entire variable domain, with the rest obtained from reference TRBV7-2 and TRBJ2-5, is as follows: GAGVSQSPSNKVTEKGKDVELRCDPISGHTALYWYRQSLGQGLEFLIYFQGNSAPDKSGLPSDRFSAERTGGSVSTLTIQRTQQEDSAVYLCASSLGRGETQYFGPGTRLLVL.

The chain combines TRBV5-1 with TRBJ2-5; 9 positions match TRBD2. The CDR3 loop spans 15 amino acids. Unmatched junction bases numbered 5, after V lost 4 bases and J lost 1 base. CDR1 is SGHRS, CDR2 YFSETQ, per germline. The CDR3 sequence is CASSIAGAGQETQYF. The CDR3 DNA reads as TGCGCCAGCAGCATAGCGGGAGCCGGCCAAGAGACCCAGTACTTC.

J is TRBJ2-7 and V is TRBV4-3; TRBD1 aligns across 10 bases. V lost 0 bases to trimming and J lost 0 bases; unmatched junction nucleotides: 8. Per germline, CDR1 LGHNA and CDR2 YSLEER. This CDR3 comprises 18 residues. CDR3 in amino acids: CASSQDRQGAASSYEQYF. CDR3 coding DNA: TGCGCCAGCAGCCAAGATCGACAGGGGGCGGCAAGCTCCTACGAGCAGTACTTC.

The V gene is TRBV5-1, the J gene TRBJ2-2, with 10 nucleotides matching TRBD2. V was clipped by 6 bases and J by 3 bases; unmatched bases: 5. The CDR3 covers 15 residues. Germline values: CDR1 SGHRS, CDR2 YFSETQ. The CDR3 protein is CASTSGTSDTGELFF. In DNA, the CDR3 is TGCGCCAGCACCTCGGGGACTAGCGACACCGGGGAGCTGTTTTTT.

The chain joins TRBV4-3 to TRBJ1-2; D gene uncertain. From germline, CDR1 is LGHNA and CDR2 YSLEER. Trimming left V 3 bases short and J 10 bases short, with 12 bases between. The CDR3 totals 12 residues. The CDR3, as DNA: TGCGCCAGCAGCCAGGGTCGACTGACCTACACCTTC. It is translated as CASSQGRLTYTF.

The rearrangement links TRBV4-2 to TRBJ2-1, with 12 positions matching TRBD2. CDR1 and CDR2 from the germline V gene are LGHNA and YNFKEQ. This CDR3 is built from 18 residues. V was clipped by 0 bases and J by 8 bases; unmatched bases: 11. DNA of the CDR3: TGTGCCAGCAGCCAAGATTCCGAGGGACTAGCGGGTAATTATGAGCAGTTCTTC. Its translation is CASSQDSEGLAGNYEQFF.

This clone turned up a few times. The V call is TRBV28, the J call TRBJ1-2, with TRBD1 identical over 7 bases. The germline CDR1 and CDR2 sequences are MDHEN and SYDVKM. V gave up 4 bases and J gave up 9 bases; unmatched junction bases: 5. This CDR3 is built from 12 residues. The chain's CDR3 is CASSSDRARYTF. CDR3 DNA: TGTGCCAGCAGTTCCGACAGGGCCCGCTACACCTTC.

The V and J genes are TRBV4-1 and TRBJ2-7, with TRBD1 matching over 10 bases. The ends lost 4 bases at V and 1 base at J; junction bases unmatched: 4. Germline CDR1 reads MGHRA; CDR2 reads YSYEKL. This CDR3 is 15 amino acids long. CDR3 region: CASSRGTGVSYEQYF. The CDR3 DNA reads TGCGCCAGCAGCCGCGGGACAGGGGTATCCTACGAGCAGTACTTC.

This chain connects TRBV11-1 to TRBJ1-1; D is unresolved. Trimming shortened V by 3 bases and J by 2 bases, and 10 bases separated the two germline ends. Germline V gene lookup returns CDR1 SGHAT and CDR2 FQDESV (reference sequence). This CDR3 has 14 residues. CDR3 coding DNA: TGTGCCAGCAGCTTTATGGGAGCAAACACTGAAGCTTTCTTT. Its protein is CASSFMGANTEAFF.

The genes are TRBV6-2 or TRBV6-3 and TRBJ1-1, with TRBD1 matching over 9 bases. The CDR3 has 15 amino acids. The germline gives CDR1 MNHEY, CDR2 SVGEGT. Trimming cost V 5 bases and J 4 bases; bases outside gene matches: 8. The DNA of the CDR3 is TGTGCCAGCAGTCTTCCCGGGACAGGGACCACTGAAGCTTTCTTT. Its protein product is CASSLPGTGTTEAFF.

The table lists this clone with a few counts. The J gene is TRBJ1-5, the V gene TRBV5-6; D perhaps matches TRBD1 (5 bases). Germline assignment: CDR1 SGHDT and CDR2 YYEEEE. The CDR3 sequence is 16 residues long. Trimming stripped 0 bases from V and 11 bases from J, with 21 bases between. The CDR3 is CASSLARIKGRGAQHF. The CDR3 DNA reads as TGTGCCAGCAGCTTGGCCAGGATTAAGGGCCGGGGGGCCCAGCATTTT. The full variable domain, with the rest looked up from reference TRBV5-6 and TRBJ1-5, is DAGVTQSPTHLIKTRGQQVTLRCSPKSGHDTVSWYQQALGQGPQFIFQYYEEEERQRGNFPDRFSGHQFPNYSSELNVNALLLGDSALYLCASSLARIKGRGAQHFGDGTRLSIL.

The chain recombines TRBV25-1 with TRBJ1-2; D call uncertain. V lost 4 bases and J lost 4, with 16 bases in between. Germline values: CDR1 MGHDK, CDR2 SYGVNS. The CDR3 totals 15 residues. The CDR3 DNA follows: TGTGCCAGCAGTGCATTAGACACCTTATTCTATGGCTACACCTTC. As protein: CASSALDTLFYGYTF.

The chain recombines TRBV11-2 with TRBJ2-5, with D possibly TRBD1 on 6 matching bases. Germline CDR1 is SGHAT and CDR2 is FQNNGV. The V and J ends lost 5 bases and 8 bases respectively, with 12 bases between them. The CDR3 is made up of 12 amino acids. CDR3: CASSQGSGTQYF. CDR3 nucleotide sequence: TGTGCCAGCAGCCAGGGGTCGGGAACCCAGTACTTC.

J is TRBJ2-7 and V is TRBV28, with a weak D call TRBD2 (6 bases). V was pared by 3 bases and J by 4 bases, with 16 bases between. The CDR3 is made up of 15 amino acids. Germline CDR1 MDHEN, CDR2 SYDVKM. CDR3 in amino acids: CASSFSGGVMYEQYF. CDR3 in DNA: TGTGCCAGCAGTTTCTCCGGCGGGGTTATGTACGAGCAGTACTTC.

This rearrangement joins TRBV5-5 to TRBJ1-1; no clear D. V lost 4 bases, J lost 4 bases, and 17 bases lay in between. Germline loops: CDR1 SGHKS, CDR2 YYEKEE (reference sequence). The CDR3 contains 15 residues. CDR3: CASSTRGERGTEAFF. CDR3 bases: TGTGCCAGCAGCACCCGGGGAGAAAGAGGCACTGAAGCTTTCTTT.

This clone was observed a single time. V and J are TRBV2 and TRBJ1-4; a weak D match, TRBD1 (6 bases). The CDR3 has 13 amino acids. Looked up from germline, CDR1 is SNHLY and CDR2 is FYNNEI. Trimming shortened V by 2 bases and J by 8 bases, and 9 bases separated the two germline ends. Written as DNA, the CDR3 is TGTGCCAGCAGTGAACCGGGGGGCGAAAAACTGTTTTTT. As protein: CASSEPGGEKLFF.

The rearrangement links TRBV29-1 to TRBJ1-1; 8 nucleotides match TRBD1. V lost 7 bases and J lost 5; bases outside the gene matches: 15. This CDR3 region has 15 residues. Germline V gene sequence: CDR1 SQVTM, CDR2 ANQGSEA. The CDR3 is CSGVGLTGVMTEAFF. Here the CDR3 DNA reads TGCAGCGGTGTGGGACTGACAGGGGTGATGACTGAAGCTTTCTTT.

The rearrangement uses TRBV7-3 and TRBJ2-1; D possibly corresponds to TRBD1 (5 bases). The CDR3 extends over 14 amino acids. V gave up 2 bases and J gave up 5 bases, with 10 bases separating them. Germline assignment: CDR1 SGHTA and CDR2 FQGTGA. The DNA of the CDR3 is TGTGCCAGCAGCTTACTGGGGCCAGACAATGAGCAGTTCTTC. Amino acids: CASSLLGPDNEQFF.

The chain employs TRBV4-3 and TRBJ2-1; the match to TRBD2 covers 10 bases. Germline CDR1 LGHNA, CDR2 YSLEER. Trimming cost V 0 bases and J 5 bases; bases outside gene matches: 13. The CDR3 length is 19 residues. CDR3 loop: CASSQDSISGRLGNNEQFF. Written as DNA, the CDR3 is TGCGCCAGCAGCCAAGATAGTATTAGCGGGAGGTTGGGGAACAATGAGCAGTTCTTC.